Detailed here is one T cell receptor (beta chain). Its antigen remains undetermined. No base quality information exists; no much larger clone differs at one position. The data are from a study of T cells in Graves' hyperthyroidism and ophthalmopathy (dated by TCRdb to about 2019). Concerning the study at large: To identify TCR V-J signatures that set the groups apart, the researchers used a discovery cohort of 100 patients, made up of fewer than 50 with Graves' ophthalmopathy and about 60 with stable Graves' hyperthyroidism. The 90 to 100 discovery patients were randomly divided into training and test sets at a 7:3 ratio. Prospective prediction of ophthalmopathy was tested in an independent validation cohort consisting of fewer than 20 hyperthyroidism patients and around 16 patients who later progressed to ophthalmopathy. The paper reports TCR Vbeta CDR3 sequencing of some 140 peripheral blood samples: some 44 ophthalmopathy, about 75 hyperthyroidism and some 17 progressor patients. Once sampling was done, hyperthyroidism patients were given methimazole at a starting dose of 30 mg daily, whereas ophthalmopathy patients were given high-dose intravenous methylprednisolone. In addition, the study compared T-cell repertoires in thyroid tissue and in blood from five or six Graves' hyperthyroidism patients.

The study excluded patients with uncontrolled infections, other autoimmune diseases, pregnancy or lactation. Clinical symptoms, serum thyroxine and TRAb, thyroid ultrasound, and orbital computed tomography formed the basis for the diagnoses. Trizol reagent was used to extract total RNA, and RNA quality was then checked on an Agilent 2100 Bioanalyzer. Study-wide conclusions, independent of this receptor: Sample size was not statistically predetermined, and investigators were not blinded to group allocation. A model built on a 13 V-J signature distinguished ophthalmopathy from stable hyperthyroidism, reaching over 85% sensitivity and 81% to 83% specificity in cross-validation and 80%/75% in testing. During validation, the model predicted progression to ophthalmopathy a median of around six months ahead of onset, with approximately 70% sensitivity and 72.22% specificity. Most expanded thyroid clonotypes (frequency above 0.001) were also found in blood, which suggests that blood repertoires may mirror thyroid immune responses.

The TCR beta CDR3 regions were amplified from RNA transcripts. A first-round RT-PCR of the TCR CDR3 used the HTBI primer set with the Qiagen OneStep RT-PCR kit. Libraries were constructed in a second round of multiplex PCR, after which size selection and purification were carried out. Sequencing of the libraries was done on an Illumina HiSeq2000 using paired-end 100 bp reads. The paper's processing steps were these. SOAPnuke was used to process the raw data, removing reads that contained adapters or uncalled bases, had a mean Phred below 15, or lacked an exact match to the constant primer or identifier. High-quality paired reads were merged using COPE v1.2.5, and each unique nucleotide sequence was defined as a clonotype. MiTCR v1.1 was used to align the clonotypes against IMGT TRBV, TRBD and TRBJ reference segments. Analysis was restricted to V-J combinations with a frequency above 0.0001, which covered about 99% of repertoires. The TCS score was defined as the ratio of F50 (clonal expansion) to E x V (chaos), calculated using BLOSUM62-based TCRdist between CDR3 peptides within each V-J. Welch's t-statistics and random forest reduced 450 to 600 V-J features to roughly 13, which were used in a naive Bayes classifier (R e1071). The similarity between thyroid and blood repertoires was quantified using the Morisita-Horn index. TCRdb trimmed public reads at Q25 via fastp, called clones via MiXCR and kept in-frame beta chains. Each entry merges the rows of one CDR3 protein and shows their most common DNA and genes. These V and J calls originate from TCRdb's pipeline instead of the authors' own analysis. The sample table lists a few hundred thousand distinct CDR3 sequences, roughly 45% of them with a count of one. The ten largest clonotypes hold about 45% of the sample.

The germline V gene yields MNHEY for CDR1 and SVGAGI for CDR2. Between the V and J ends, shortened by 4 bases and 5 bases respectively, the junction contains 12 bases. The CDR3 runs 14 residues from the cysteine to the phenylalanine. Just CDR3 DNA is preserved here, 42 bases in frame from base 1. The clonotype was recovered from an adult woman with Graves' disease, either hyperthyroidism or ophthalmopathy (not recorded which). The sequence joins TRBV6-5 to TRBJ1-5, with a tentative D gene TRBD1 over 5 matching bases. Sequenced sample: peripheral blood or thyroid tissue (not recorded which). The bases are TGTGCCAGCAGTTCCGACAGCGGCCATCAGCCCCAGCATTTT. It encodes CASSSDSGHQPQHF.